The sequence of this T cell receptor (beta chain) was determined in a study of T cells in Graves' hyperthyroidism and ophthalmopathy. General observations from the study: Expanded thyroid clonotypes (above 0.001) were mostly also found in blood.

This clonotype showed up many times. The antigen is undetermined. The definition of stable Graves' hyperthyroidism was no ophthalmopathy progression within 18 months. Clinical symptoms, serum thyroxine, TRAb, thyroid ultrasound and orbital computed tomography established diagnosis. Germline V CDR1 and CDR2: MGHDK, SYGVNS. The CDR3 is 13 amino acids. V was cut by 8 bases and J by 10 bases, with 17 bases left in between. The investigators amplified TCR beta CDR3 regions from RNA transcripts. Using the HTBI primer set, a first-round RT-PCR was run on the TCR CDR3. Each CDR3 protein gets one entry after TCRdb re-called the multiplex PCR reads with MiXCR. The sample has around 540,000 distinct CDR3 sequences, 40% to 55% seen once.

Sequenced sample: peripheral blood or thyroid tissue (not recorded which). V and J are TRBV25-1 and TRBJ1-4; D is perhaps TRBD1 (6 bases). The sequence came from a woman between 18 and 29 years old with Graves' hyperthyroidism. CDR3 loop: CASCGQLRGKLFF. The CDR3, as DNA: TGTGCCAGCTGCGGACAGTTGAGGGGAAAACTGTTTTTT.